This is a list of T cell receptor beta chains from one sample in a study of post-analysis software for immune sequencing data. TCRdb recomputed calls from the PCR reads with MiXCR, one row per CDR3 protein. The sample consists of hundreds of thousands of distinct CDR3 sequences, about 53% of them appearing once. The specimen was blood. Receptors were obtained from a girl between 10 and 17 years old with multiple sclerosis. CDR3s include the opening cysteine and the closing phenylalanine or tryptophan. The D gene is left open where the match is weak. Size values are once, few and many counts, or a class for expanded clones, and some rows have none.

TRBJ2-5,TRBV18,.,.,TGTGCCAGCTCACCACCCGGGACCCCAGGAACCCAGTACTTC,CASSPPGTPGTQYF
TRBJ1-2,TRBV20-1,.,.,TGCAGTGCTAGACAGGACCAGGGATATGGCTACACCTTC,CSARQDQGYGYTF
TRBJ2-2,TRBV7-8,.,.,TGTGCCAGCAGCTTGGGGCGTACCGGGGAGCTGTTTTTT,CASSLGRTGELFF
TRBJ2-5,TRBV7-9,TRBD1,few,TGTGCCAGCAGCTCCGGACCGGGACAGGGTAGGGAAGAGACCCAGTACTTC,CASSSGPGQGREETQYF
TRBJ1-2,TRBV30,.,.,TGTGCCTGGAGTGTACTAGGGTACGGTGGCTACACCTTC,CAWSVLGYGGYTF
TRBJ2-7,TRBV3-1,TRBD1,few,TGTGCCAGCAGCCAAGATAGCCGGGACAGGGGCCCGCAGCATGGCTACGAGCAGTACTTC,CASSQDSRDRGPQHGYEQYF
TRBJ2-4,TRBV28,TRBD1,.,TGTGCCAGCCGACCGGGACAGGGTATAAACATTCAGTACTTC,CASRPGQGINIQYF
TRBJ2-1,TRBV12-3/TRBV12-4,.,.,TGCGCCAGCAGTTCTCCACCCTACAATGAGCAGTTCTTC,CASSSPPYNEQFF
TRBJ2-3,TRBV29-1,TRBD2,.,TGCAGCGTTGGTCGGACTAGCGGGAGTATTTCAGATACGCAGTATTTT,CSVGRTSGSISDTQYF
TRBJ2-7,TRBV29-1,.,few,TGCAGCGTTGCCGAGCCCCAAGACCCCTACGAGCAGTACTTC,CSVAEPQDPYEQYF
TRBJ2-7,TRBV5-1,.,once,TGCGCCAGCAGCTTAATAACTTCTTCCCACGAGCAGTACTTC,CASSLITSSHEQYF
TRBJ2-2,TRBV25-1,TRBD1,.,TGTGCCAGCAGAGGGACAGGAGGCACCGGGGAGCTGTTTTTT,CASRGTGGTGELFF
TRBJ2-6,TRBV7-9,.,.,TGTGCCAGCAGCTTACAGGGCTTGACTGGGGCCAACGTCCTGACTTTC,CASSLQGLTGANVLTF
TRBJ1-1,TRBV29-1,.,.,TGCAGCGTTGAAGGTCTGAGCATGAACACTGAAGCTTTCTTT,CSVEGLSMNTEAFF
TRBJ2-1,TRBV29-1,.,.,TGCAGCGCTCGTGAGAGCTCCTACAATGAGCAGTTCTTC,CSARESSYNEQFF
TRBJ2-7,TRBV29-1,TRBD2,once,TGCAGCGTTGGGACTAGCGGGAGGGCCTACGAGCAGTACTTC,CSVGTSGRAYEQYF
TRBJ2-7,TRBV20-1,.,.,TGCAGTGCTAGAGATTTAGGAATTCGGCTCAACGAGCAGTACTTC,CSARDLGIRLNEQYF
TRBJ2-7,TRBV3-1,TRBD1,.,TGTGCCAGCAGGGACAGGGGTTCTGGTCGGCAGTACTTC,CASRDRGSGRQYF
TRBJ2-1,TRBV10-3,.,.,TGTGCCATCAGGTCTATGAATGAGCAGTTCTTC,CAIRSMNEQFF
TRBJ1-5,TRBV5-1,.,many,TGCGCCAGCAGCCCGGAGGGGGATCAGCCCCAGCATTTT,CASSPEGDQPQHF
TRBJ2-4,TRBV6-6,.,.,TGTGCCAGCAGCGCGGGCCCCGGGAAAAACATTCAGTACTTC,CASSAGPGKNIQYF
TRBJ2-1,TRBV4-1,TRBD2,.,TGCGCCAGCAGCCAAGCCCTCGTCCTAGCGGGAGCGTGGAATGAGCAGTTCTTC,CASSQALVLAGAWNEQFF
TRBJ2-5,TRBV5-1,.,.,TGCGCCAGCACCTCCCGGGACAACCAAGAGACCCAGTACTTC,CASTSRDNQETQYF
TRBJ1-6,TRBV20-1,.,.,TGCAGTGCTAGCCCCCGGGACCGTCCAAATACGGTCCACTTT,CSASPRDRPNTVHF
TRBJ2-7,TRBV27,.,.,TGTGCCAGCAGTCTTTCCGGGACGGTGAGCTCCTACGAGCAGTACTTC,CASSLSGTVSSYEQYF
TRBJ2-3,TRBV5-6,.,.,TGTGCCAGCAGCCCGGACGGAGAGGCTCGTGTCGATACGCAGTATTTT,CASSPDGEARVDTQYF
TRBJ2-7,TRBV6-5,.,once,TGTGCCAGCAGTTACAGTAGCGGAGAGGGCTACGAGCAGTACTTC,CASSYSSGEGYEQYF
TRBJ2-7,TRBV12-3/TRBV12-4,TRBD2,.,TGTGCCAGCAGTTTGTCACTAGCGGGAGGGTTCTACGAGCAGTACTTC,CASSLSLAGGFYEQYF
TRBJ2-7,TRBV7-9,TRBD1,.,TGTGCCAGCAGCTGGGGACAGGGTGACGAGCAGTACTTC,CASSWGQGDEQYF
TRBJ2-7,TRBV2,.,.,TGTGCCTTCGGAGCTGACATACTCTCCTACGAGCAGTACTTC,CAFGADILSYEQYF
TRBJ2-7,TRBV27,TRBD2,.,TGTGCCAGCGGGCTGGCAGCGGGAGGTTTAGGCGAGCAGTACTTC,CASGLAAGGLGEQYF
TRBJ2-3,TRBV7-3,TRBD2,.,TGTGCCAGCAGCAGAAAGGGGACTAGCGGGAGTTACGCAGATACGCGGTATTTT,CASSRKGTSGSYADTRYF
TRBJ2-7,TRBV6-5,.,once,TGTGCCAGCGGGTTACCGAGCTCCTACGAGCAGTACTTC,CASGLPSSYEQYF
TRBJ2-7,TRBV20-1,.,.,TGCAGTGCAAAACGGGATCCTTACGAGCAGTACTTC,CSAKRDPYEQYF
TRBJ2-6,TRBV29-1,.,.,TGCAGCGTTGTTTCGGCCAACTCTGGGGCCAACGTCCTGACTTTC,CSVVSANSGANVLTF
TRBJ1-1,TRBV20-1,.,.,TGCAGTGCTACGGGGGGACGGAACACTGAAGCTTTCTTT,CSATGGRNTEAFF
TRBJ2-7,TRBV28,TRBD1,once,TGTGCCAGCAGTATACTTACCGGGACAGTCTCCTACGAGCAGTACTTC,CASSILTGTVSYEQYF
TRBJ2-3,TRBV3-1,.,.,TGTGCCAGCAGTCGGAAGATCCCAGGCACAGATACGCAGTATTTT,CASSRKIPGTDTQYF
TRBJ2-1,TRBV20-1,.,few,TGCAGTGCTAGACCAGTCCCAGGGACACAGTTCTTC,CSARPVPGTQFF
TRBJ2-5,TRBV5-1,TRBD1,once,TGCGCCAGCAGCTTTACTCGACAGGGCAGGGAGACCCAGTACTTC,CASSFTRQGRETQYF
TRBJ2-7,TRBV25-1,.,.,TGTGCCAGCAGTGAAAATAGGGTCCCGAACGAGCAGTACTTC,CASSENRVPNEQYF
TRBJ2-3,TRBV29-1,TRBD2,.,TGCAGCGTGTTACTAGCGGGAGGGCGAGATACGCAGTATTTT,CSVLLAGGRDTQYF